This T cell receptor beta chain was identified in a study of cytomegalovirus exposure and HLA in healthy donors. Study as a whole: A prior study identified 117 million unique TCR beta sequences from about 179 million T cells. HLA-typed donors contributed about 85 million unique TCRs, which were held in an early data release.

This CDR3 is 18 amino acids long. V trimming: 3 bases; J trimming: 7 bases; junction bases outside the gene matches: 15. The V gene's germline CDR1 is SGHVS and CDR2 FNYEAQ. This PCR relied on a set of 60 Vbeta primers and 13 Jbeta primers. Only in-frame clones appear in the TCRdb table, and some are missing; sequencing was by immunoSEQ multiplex PCR. Of roughly 150,000 clones detected, approximately 88% appear once; the ten largest clones hold 0.95% to 1.5%. V usage is TRBV7-6 and J usage is TRBJ2-7; 13 bases map to TRBD2. The sequencing input was PBMCs. The sequence was obtained from a boy aged 2 to 10 in good health and CMV-seronegative. This CDR3 reads CASSFPRPGLAGLGEQYF. The DNA for the CDR3 is TGTGCCAGCAGCTTCCCGAGGCCGGGACTAGCGGGACTGGGGGAGCAGTACTTC.